This T cell receptor beta chain was recovered during a study of blood T cells in healthy people across ages. With a J-beta primer mix and a sample-barcoded 5' primer, a second PCR ran about 6 to 11 cycles. Any given sample supplied a minimum of 3 million CDR3-containing paired-end reads. TCRdb re-analysed the 5' RACE reads in MiXCR, keeping a single row per CDR3 protein. This sample yields 800,000 to 1,000,000 distinct CDR3 sequences, of which 45% to 50% are seen a single time; around an eighth belongs to the top ten. The study, taken as a whole, reports: For the donors, CMV status was unknown and possibly confounded expanded clonotype changes.

This clonotype was detected only a few times. What it binds is not known. Trimming took off 1 base at V and 0 bases at J, with 18 bases between the two ends. The germline V gene has CDR1 MNHNS and CDR2 SASEGT. CDR3 size: 18 residues. The sequence was collected from a man younger than 40 in good health. The chain uses TRBV6-1 and TRBJ1-2; no clear D. The material sequenced was blood. The CDR3 nucleotides read TGTGCCAGCAGTGAAGATTCCAGATCACTAATCACTAACTATGGCTACACCTTC. This gives the protein CASSEDSRSLITNYGYTF.